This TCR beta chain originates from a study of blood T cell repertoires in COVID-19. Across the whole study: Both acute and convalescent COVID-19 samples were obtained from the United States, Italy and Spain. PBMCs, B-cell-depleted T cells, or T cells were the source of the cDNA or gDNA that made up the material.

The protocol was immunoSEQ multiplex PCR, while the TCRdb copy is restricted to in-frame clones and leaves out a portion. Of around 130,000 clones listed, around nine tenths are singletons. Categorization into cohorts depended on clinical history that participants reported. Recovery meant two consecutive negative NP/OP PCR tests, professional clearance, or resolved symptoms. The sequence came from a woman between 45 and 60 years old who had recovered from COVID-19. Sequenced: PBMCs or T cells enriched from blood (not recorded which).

The CDR3 sequence: CASSIGGAGSNQPQHF. For the CDR3, the DNA is TGTGCCAGTAGTATAGGTGGCGCGGGTAGCAATCAGCCCCAGCATTTT. V is TRBV19 and J is TRBJ1-5; the D is unclear. Germline V gene data show CDR1 as LNHDA and CDR2 as SQIVND (reference sequence). The CDR3 contains 16 residues. V shed 1 base and J shed 0 bases, with 10 bases lying between them.